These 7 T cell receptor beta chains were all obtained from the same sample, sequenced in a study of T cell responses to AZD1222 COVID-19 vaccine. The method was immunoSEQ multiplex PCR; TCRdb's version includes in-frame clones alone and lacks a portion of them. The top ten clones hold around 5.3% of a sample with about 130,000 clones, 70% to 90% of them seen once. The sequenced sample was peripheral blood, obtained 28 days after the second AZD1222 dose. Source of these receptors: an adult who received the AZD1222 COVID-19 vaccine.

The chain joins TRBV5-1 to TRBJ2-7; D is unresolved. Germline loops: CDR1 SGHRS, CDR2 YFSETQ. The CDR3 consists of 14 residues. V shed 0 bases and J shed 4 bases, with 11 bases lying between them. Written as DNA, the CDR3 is TGCGCCAGCAGCTTGGAAGTACCCTCGTACGAGCAGTACTTC. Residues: CASSLEVPSYEQYF.

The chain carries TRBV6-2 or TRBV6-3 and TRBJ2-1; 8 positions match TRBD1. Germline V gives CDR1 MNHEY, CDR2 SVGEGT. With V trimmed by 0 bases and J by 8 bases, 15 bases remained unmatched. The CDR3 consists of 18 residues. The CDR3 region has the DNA TGTGCCAGCAGTTACTCGATATCGGGCCAGGGGGCCAGGGATGAGCAGTTCTTC. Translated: CASSYSISGQGARDEQFF.

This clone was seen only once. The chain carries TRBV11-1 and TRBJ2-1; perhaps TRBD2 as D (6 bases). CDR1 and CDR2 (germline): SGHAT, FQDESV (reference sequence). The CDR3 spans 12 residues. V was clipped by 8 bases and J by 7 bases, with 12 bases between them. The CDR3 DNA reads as TGTGCCAGCCTCGGAGGGAGGAATGAGCAGTTCTTC. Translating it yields CASLGGRNEQFF.

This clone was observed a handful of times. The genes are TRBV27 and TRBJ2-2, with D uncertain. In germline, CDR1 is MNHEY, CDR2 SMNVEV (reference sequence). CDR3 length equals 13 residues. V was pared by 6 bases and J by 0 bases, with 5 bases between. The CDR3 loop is CASRPANTGELFF. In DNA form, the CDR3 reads TGTGCCAGCAGGCCAGCGAACACCGGGGAGCTGTTTTTT.

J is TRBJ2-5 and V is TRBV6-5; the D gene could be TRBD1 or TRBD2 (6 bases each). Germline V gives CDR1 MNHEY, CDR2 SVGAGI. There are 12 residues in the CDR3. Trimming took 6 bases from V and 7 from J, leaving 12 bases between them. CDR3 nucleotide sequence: TGTGCCAGCAGCCAAAGGGGGGCGACCCAGTACTTC. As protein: CASSQRGATQYF.

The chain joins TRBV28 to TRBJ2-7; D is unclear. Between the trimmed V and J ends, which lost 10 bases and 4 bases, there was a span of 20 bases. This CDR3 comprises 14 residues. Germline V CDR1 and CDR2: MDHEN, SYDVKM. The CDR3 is CATADPQLTYEQYF. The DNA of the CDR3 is TGTGCCACCGCGGACCCGCAGTTGACTTACGAGCAGTACTTC.

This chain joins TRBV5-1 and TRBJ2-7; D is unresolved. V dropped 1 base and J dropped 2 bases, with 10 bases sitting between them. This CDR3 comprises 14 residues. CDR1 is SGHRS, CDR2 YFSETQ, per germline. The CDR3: CASSLRAQPYEQYF. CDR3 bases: TGCGCCAGCAGCTTGAGAGCCCAACCCTACGAGCAGTACTTC. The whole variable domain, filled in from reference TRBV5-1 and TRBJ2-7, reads KAGVTQTPRYLIKTRGQQVTLSCSPISGHRSVSWYQQTPGQGLQFLFEYFSETQRNKGNFPGRFSGRQFSNSRSEMNVSTLELGDSALYLCASSLRAQPYEQYFGPGTRLTVT.